Listed below are T cell receptor beta chains from one sample, sequenced in a study of T cell responses to AZD1222 COVID-19 vaccine. Assay: immunoSEQ multiplex PCR; the TCRdb copy retains only in-frame clones and omits some. The profile shows 100,000 to 150,000 clones, approximately 90% of them singletons. This specimen was peripheral blood, taken on day 0 of AZD1222 vaccination. The receptors stem from an adult in good health. CDR3s include the opening cysteine and the closing phenylalanine or tryptophan. Fields, in order: D gene, clone size, J gene, V gene, CDR3 DNA, CDR3 protein. A D gene is named only where the DNA matches it firmly. Expanded clones are given a class, and other clones once, few, many or no size at all.

>TRBD2|NA|TRBJ2-3|TRBV19
TGTGCCAGCATGTTAGCGGGGGGGAGCACAGATACGCAGTATTTT
CASMLAGGSTDTQYF
>NA|NA|TRBJ1-5|TRBV5-1
TGCGCCAGCAGCTTGGAAGCCAATCAGCCCCAGCATTTT
CASSLEANQPQHF
>NA|few|TRBJ1-2|TRBV6-5
TGTGCCAGCAGTTACTCGTTAAAGGGTAGTCCGGATGGCTACACCTTC
CASSYSLKGSPDGYTF
>TRBD2|few|TRBJ2-1|TRBV4-1
TGCGCCAGCAGCCAAGATCGGGCTAGCGGGGGGGCTTTCGGAAATGAGCAGTTCTTC
CASSQDRASGGAFGNEQFF
>NA|NA|TRBJ1-4|TRBV11-2
TGTGCCAGCAGGCCCCAGGGAAGAGGCGAAAAACTGTTTTTT
CASRPQGRGEKLFF
>NA|NA|TRBJ1-4|TRBV7-2
TGTGCCAGCAGCTCCGGACGGAGTCTAAATGAAAAACTGTTTTTT
CASSSGRSLNEKLFF
>NA|NA|TRBJ2-1|TRBV4-1
TGCGCCAGCAGCCAAGAAGGCGGAGTGGATGAGCAGTTCTTC
CASSQEGGVDEQFF
>TRBD2|NA|TRBJ2-1|TRBV6-1
TGTGCCAGCAGTGAATCCCCGACTAGCGGGAGTTACAATGAGCAGTTCTTC
CASSESPTSGSYNEQFF
>NA|NA|TRBJ2-7|TRBV14
TGTGCCAGCAGCCAACCAGGGTTCCCCTACGAGCAGTACTTC
CASSQPGFPYEQYF
>TRBD1|NA|TRBJ1-6|TRBV4-3
TGCGCCAGCAGCCAAGATCCCGACAGGGGGACCTATAATTCACCCCTCCACTTT
CASSQDPDRGTYNSPLHF
>NA|NA|TRBJ1-1|TRBV9
TGTGCCAGCAGCCCTCAGATGGGGGAATCTGAAGCTTTCTTT
CASSPQMGESEAFF
>TRBD2|NA|TRBJ2-3|TRBV5-1
TGCGCCAGCAGCTTGGGGCTAGCGGGGGGGGCTGAGGCGCAGTATTTT
CASSLGLAGGAEAQYF
>NA|many|TRBJ2-1|TRBV3-1/TRBV3-2
TGTGCCAGCAGCCAAGATAAATCGGCAGGGGTTTTAGATGAGCAGTTCTTC
CASSQDKSAGVLDEQFF
>NA|NA|TRBJ1-2|TRBV2
TGTGCCAGCACCTTCTCAGTGAACTATGGCTACACCTTC
CASTFSVNYGYTF
>NA|once|TRBJ2-1|TRBV7-2
TGTGCCAGCAGCTTAAGGCCCCCGAATGAGCAGTTCTTC
CASSLRPPNEQFF
>NA|NA|TRBJ1-1|TRBV3-1/TRBV3-2
TGTGCCAGCAGCCAAGGGTTACCCACTGAAGCTTTCTTT
CASSQGLPTEAFF
>NA|NA|TRBJ1-3|TRBV7-9
TGTGCCAGCAGCTTAGCATCCGGGGCTGGAAACACCATATATTTT
CASSLASGAGNTIYF
>NA|NA|TRBJ1-1|TRBV6-4
TGTGCCAGCAGTGACTCGAAATCCGAAGCTTTCTTT
CASSDSKSEAFF
>NA|NA|TRBJ2-1|TRBV11-3
TGTGCCAGCAGCGGCGGGACTCGTGGCTCCTACAATGAGCAGTTCTTC
CASSGGTRGSYNEQFF
>NA|NA|TRBJ1-1|TRBV3-1/TRBV3-2
TGTGCCAGCAGTTTTACAGGTGACTCAAACACTGAAGCTTTCTTT
CASSFTGDSNTEAFF
>NA|once|TRBJ1-3|TRBV30
TGTGCCTGGAACGGACTGGGACGGGGCTCTGGAAACACCATATATTTT
CAWNGLGRGSGNTIYF
>NA|NA|TRBJ1-1|TRBV4-1
TGCGCCAGCAGCCTACCTCGGGGGGGTCCGCGGAGGAACACTGAAGCTTTCTTT
CASSLPRGGPRRNTEAFF
>NA|NA|TRBJ2-5|TRBV11-3
TGTGCCAGCAGCTTAGGTGGAGGGCTCGCCCAAGAGACCCAGTACTTC
CASSLGGGLAQETQYF
>NA|NA|TRBJ2-1|TRBV7-2
TGTGCCAGCAGCCCGACAGCTGGGACGTACAATGAGCAGTTCTTC
CASSPTAGTYNEQFF
>NA|NA|TRBJ1-4|TRBV2
TGTGCCAGCAGTGAAGGGGGTGTAGGTGAAAAACTGTTTTTT
CASSEGGVGEKLFF
>NA|few|TRBJ2-7|TRBV6-5
TGTGCCAGCACCCCGCCCGGCGGACCAGAGCAGTACTTC
CASTPPGGPEQYF
>NA|NA|TRBJ1-5|TRBV10-3
TGTGCCATCAGTGAGTCGAATATGATGGCCCAGCATTTT
CAISESNMMAQHF
>TRBD1|NA|TRBJ2-7|TRBV28
TGTGCCAGCAGTTTAGCATACAGGGGCTTGCTGGTCGAGCAGTACTTC
CASSLAYRGLLVEQYF
>TRBD2|NA|TRBJ2-1|TRBV6-5
TGTGCCAGCTGGTCCGGGGGGGCCTCCTACAATGAGCAGTTCTTC
CASWSGGASYNEQFF
>NA|NA|TRBJ1-3|TRBV5-1
TGCGCCAGCAGCTTGGACTCCACTTCTGGAAACACCATATATTTT
CASSLDSTSGNTIYF
>NA|NA|TRBJ1-2|TRBV19
TGTGCCAGTACCCCTAGGGGGGGAGGAAATGGCTACACCTTC
CASTPRGGGNGYTF
>NA|NA|TRBJ1-5|TRBV5-1
TGCGCCAGCAGCTTGCAGGGAATCGGGACCGATCAGCCCCAGCATTTT
CASSLQGIGTDQPQHF
>TRBD1|NA|TRBJ1-1|TRBV12-3/TRBV12-4
TGTGCCAGCAGTTTTGAGGGGGCCTCGGAGGCTTTCTTT
CASSFEGASEAFF
>NA|NA|TRBJ1-1|TRBV3-1/TRBV3-2
TGTGCCAGCAAATACGGGGGCAACACTGAAGCTTTCTTT
CASKYGGNTEAFF
>NA|once|TRBJ2-7|TRBV20-1
TGCAGTGCCTCAACAGGGTCGGAGCAGTACTTC
CSASTGSEQYF